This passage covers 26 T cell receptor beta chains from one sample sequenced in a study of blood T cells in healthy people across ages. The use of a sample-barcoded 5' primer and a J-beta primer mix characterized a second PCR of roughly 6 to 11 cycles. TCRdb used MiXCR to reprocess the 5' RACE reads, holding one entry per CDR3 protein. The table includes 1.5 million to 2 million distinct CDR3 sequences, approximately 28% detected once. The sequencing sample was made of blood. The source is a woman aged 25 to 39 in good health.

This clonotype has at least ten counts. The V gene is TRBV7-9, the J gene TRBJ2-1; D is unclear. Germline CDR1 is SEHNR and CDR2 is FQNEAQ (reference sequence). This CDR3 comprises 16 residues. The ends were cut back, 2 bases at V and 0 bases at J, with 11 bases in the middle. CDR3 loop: CASSLFRGDSYNEQFF. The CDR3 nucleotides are TGTGCCAGCAGCTTATTTCGCGGCGACTCCTACAATGAGCAGTTCTTC.

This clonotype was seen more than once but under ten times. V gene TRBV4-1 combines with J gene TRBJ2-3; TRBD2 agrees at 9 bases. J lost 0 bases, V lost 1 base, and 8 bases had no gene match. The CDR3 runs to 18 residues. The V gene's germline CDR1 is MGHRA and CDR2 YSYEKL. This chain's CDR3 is CASSQGRGGLDSTDTQYF. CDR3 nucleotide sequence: TGCGCCAGCAGCCAAGGGCGGGGGGGTCTAGATAGCACAGATACGCAGTATTTT.

The CDR3 nucleotides read TGTGCCAGCCATCCCCCAGGGGCACAGGCCCAGTACTTC. It translates to CASHPPGAQAQYF. The chain joins TRBV28 to TRBJ2-5, with D tentatively TRBD1 (6 bases). CDR1 is MDHEN, CDR2 SYDVKM, per germline. V was cut by 8 bases and J by 9 bases, with 19 bases left in between. The CDR3 has 13 residues.

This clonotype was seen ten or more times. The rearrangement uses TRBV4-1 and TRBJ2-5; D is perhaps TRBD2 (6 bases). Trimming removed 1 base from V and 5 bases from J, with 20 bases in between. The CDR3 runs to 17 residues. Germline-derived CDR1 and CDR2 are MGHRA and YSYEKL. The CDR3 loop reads CASSQVLRRAPKETQYF. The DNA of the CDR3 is TGCGCCAGCAGCCAAGTCTTACGGAGGGCTCCGAAGGAGACCCAGTACTTC.

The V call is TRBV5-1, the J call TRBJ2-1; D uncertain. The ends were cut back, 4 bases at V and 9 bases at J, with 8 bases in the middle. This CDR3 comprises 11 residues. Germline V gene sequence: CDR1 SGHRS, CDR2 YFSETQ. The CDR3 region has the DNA TGCGCCAGCAGCCAAGATTTTGAGCAGTTCTTC. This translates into CASSQDFEQFF.

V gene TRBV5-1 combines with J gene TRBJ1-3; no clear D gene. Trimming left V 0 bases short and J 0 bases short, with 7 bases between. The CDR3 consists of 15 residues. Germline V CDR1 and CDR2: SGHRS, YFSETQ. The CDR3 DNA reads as TGCGCCAGCAGCTTGGCGGCGGCCTCTGGAAACACCATATATTTT. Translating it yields CASSLAAASGNTIYF.

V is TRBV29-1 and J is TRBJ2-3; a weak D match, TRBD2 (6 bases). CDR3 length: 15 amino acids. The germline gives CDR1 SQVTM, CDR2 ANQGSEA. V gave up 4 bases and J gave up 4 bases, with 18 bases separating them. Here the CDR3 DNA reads TGCAGCGTTGTTCTACGGCGGGGCTCGGCAGATACGCAGTATTTT. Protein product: CSVVLRRGSADTQYF.

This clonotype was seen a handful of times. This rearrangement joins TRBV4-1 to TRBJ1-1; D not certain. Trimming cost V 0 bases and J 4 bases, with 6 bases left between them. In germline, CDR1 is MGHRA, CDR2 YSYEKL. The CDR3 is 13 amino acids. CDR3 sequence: CASSQEFGTEAFF. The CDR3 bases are TGCGCCAGCAGCCAAGAGTTTGGCACTGAAGCTTTCTTT.

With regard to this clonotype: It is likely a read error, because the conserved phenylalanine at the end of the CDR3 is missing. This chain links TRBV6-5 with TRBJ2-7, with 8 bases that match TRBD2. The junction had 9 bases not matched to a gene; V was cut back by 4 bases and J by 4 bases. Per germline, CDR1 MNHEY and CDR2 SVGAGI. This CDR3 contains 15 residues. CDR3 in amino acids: CASSSPAGVVYEQYC. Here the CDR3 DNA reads TGTGCCAGCAGTTCGCCAGCGGGAGTCGTGTACGAGCAGTACTGC.

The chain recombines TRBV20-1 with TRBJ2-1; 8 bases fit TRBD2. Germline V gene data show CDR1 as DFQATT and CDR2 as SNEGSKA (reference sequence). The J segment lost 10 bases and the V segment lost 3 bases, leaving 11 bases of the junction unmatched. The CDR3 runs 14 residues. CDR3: CSASESGGPEEQFF. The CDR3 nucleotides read TGCAGTGCTAGTGAGTCGGGAGGGCCGGAAGAGCAGTTCTTC.

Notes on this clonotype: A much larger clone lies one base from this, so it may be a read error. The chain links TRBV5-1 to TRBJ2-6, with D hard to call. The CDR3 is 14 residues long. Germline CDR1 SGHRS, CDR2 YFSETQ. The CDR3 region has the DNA TGCGCCAGCATCGAAACCTCTGGGACCAACGTCCTGACTTTC. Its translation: CASIETSGTNVLTF. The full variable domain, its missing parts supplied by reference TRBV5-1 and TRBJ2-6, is KAGVTQTPRYLIKTRGQQVTLSCSPISGHRSVSWYQQTPGQGLQFLFEYFSETQRNKGNFPGRFSGRQFSNSRSEMNVSTLELGDSALYLCASIETSGTNVLTFGAGSRLTVL.

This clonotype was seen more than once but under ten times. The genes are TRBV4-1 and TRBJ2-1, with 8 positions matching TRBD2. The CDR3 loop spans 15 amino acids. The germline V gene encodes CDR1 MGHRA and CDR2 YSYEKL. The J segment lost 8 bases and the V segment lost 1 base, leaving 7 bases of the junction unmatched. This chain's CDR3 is CASSQVAGGAYEQFF. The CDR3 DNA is TGCGCCAGCAGCCAAGTTGCCGGGGGGGCGTATGAGCAGTTCTTC.

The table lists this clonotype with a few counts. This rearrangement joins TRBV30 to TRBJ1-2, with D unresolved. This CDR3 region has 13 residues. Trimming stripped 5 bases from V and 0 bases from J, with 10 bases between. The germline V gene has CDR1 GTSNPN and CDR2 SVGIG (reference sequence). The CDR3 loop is CAWVVNTNYGYTF. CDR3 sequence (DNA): TGTGCCTGGGTTGTCAATACTAACTATGGCTACACCTTC.

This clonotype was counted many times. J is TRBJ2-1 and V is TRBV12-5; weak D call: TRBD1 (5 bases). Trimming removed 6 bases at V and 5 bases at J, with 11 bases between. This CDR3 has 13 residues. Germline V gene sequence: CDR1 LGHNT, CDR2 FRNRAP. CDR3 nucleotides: TGTGCTAGTGGCCTCGACAGAAACAATGAGCAGTTCTTC. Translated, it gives CASGLDRNNEQFF. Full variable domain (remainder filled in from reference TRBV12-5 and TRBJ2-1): DARVTQTPRHKVTEMGQEVTMRCQPILGHNTVFWYRQTMMQGLELLAYFRNRAPLDDSGMPKDRFSAEMPDATLATLKIQPSEPRDSAVYFCASGLDRNNEQFFGPGTRLTVL.

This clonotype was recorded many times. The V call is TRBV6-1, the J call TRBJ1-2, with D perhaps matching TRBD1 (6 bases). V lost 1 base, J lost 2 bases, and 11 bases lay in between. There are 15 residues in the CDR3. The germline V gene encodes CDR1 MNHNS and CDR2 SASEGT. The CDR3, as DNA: TGTGCCAGCAGTGAAGGGTACAGGGACAACTATGGCTACACCTTC. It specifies CASSEGYRDNYGYTF.

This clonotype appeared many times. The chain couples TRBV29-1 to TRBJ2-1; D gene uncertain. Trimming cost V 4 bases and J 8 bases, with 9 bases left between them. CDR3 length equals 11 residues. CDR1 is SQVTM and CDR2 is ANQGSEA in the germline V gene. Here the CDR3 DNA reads TGCAGCGTTGGGGTGGGGTATGAGCAGTTCTTC. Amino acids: CSVGVGYEQFF.

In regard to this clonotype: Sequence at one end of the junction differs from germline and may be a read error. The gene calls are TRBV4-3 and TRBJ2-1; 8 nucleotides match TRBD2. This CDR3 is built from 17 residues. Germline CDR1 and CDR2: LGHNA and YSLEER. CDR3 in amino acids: CANSQDSGGGYYNEQFF. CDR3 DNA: TGCGCCAACAGCCAAGACAGTGGCGGGGGGTACTACAATGAGCAGTTCTTC.

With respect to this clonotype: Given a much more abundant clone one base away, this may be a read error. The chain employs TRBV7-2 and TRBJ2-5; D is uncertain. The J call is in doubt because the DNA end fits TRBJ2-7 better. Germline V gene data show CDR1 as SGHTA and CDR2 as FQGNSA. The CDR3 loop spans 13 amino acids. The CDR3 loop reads CASSSELFYEQYF. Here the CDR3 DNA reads TGTGCCAGCAGCAGCGAACTATTCTACGAGCAGTACTTC.

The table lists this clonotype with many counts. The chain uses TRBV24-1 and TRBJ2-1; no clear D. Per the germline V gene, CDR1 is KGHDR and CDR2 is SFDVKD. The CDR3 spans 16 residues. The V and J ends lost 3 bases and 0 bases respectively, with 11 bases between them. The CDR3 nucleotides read TGTGCCACCAGTGATGCCCGGGCACTCTCCTACAATGAGCAGTTCTTC. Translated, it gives CATSDARALSYNEQFF.

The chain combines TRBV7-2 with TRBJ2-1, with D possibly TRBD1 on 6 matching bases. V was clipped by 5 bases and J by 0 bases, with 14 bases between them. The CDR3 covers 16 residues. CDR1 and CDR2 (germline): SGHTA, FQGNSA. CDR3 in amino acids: CASSLQGILSYNEQFF. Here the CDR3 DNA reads TGTGCCAGCAGCCTACAGGGAATACTCTCCTACAATGAGCAGTTCTTC.

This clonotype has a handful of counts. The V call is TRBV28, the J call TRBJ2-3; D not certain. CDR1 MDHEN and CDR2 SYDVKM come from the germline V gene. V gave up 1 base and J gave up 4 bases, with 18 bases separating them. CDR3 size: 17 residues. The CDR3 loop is CASSLSPGSARADTQYF. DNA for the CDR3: TGTGCCAGCAGTTTATCGCCGGGTTCCGCACGGGCAGATACGCAGTATTTT.

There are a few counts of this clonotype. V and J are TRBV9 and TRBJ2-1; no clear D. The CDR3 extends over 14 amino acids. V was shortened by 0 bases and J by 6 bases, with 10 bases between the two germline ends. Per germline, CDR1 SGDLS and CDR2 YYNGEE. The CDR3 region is CASSVVPNPNEQFF. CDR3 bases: TGTGCCAGCAGCGTAGTGCCTAATCCCAATGAGCAGTTCTTC.

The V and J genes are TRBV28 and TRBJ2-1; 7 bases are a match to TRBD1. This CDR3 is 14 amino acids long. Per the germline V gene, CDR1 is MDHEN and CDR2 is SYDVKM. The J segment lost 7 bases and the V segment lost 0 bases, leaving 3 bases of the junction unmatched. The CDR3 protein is CASSLWPGGNEQFF. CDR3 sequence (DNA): TGTGCCAGCAGTTTATGGCCAGGGGGTAATGAGCAGTTCTTC.

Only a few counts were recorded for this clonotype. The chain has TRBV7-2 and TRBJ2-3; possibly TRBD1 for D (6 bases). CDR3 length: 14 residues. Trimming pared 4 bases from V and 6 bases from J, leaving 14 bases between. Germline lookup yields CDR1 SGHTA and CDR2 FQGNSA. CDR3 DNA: TGTGCCAGCAGCTCCGGGACATGGACGGATACGCAGTATTTT. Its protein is CASSSGTWTDTQYF.

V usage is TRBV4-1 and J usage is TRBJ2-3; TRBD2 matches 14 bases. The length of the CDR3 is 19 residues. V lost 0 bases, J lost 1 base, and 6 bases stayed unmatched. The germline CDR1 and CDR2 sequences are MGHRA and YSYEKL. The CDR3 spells CASSQEDWTSGGRTDTQYF. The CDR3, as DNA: TGCGCCAGCAGCCAAGAGGATTGGACTAGCGGGGGGCGCACAGATACGCAGTATTTT.

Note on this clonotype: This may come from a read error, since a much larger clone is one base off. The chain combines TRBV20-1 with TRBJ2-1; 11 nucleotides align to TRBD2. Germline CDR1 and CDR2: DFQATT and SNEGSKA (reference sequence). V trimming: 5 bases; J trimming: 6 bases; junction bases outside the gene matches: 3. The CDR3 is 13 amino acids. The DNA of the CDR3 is TGCAGTGCTCCGGGACTAGCGGTCAATGAGCAGTTCTTC. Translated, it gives CSAPGLAVNEQFF.